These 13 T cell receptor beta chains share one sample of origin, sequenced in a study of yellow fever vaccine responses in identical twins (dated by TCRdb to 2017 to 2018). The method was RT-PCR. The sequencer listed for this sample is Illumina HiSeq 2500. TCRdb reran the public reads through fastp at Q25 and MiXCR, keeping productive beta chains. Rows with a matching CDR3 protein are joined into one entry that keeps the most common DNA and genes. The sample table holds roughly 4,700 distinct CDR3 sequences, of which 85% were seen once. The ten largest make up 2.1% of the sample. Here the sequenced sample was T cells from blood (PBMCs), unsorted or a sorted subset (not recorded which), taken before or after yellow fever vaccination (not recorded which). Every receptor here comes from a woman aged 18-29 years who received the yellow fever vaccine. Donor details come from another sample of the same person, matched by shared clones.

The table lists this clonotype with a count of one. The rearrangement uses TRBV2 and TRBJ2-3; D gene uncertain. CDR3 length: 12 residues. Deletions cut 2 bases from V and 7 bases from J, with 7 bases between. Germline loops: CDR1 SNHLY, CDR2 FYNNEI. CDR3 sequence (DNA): TGTGCCAGCAGTGAACAAGGGAATACGCAGTATTTT. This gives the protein CASSEQGNTQYF. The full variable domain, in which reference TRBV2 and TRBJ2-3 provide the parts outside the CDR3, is EPEVTQTPSHQVTQMGQEVILRCVPISNHLYFYWYRQILGQKVEFLVSFYNNEISEKSEIFDDQFSVERPDGSNFTLKIRSTKLEDSAMYFCASSEQGNTQYFGPGTRLTVL.

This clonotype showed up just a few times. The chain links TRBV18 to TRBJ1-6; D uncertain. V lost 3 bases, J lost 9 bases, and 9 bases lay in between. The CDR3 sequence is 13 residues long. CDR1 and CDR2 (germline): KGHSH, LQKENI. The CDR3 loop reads CASSPWTRSPLHF. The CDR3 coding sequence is TGTGCCAGCTCACCTTGGACCCGTTCACCCCTCCACTTT. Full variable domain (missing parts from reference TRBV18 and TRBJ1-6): NAGVMQNPRHLVRRRGQEARLRCSPMKGHSHVYWYRQLPEEGLKFMVYLQKENIIDESGMPKERFSAEFPKEGPSILRIQQVVRGDSAAYFCASSPWTRSPLHFGNGTRLTVT.

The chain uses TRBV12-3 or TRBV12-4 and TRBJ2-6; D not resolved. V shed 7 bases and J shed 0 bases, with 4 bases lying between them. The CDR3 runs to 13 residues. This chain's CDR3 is CASTLSGANVLTF. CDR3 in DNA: TGTGCCAGCACCCTCTCTGGGGCCAACGTCCTGACTTTC.

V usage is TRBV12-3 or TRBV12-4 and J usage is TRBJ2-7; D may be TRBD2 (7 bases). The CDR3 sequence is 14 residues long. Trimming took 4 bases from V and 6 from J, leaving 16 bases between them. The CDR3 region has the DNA TGTGCCAGCAGTTATACTACAGGGAGGGGCGAGCAGTACTTC. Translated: CASSYTTGRGEQYF.

The CDR3 nucleotides read TGTGCCAGCAGTACTACGACAGGTGGAAACACCATATATTTT. It is translated as CASSTTTGGNTIYF. The chain couples TRBV6-1 to TRBJ1-3, with D perhaps matching TRBD1 (6 bases). The CDR3 has 14 amino acids. V was cut by 5 bases and J by 3 bases, with 11 bases left in between. Germline lookup yields CDR1 MNHNS and CDR2 SASEGT.

Written as DNA, the CDR3 is TGCGCCAGCACCCGGACTAGCGGGGGGGCGAACACCGGGGAGCTGTTTTTT. Translating gives CASTRTSGGANTGELFF. The chain uses TRBV5-1 and TRBJ2-2; TRBD2 matches 15 bases. The CDR3 runs 17 residues. Trimming took 6 bases from V and 0 from J; bases not matched to a gene: 3. CDR1 is SGHRS, CDR2 YFSETQ, per germline.

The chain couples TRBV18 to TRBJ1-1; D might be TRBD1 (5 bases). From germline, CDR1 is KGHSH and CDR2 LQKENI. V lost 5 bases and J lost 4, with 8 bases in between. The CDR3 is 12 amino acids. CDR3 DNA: TGTGCCAGCTCAGGGGGGATCACTGAAGCTTTCTTT. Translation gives CASSGGITEAFF.

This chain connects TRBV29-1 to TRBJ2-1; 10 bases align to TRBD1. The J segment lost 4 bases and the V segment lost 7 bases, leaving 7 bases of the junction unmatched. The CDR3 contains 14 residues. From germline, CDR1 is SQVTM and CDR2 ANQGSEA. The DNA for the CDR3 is TGCAGCGGAAGCCGGGACAGGGGATACAATGAGCAGTTCTTC. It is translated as CSGSRDRGYNEQFF.

The CDR3 bases are TGTGCCAGCGCTGAGGCAGCTACTAACTATGGCTACACCTTC. Protein: CASAEAATNYGYTF. V gene TRBV18 combines with J gene TRBJ1-2; no clear D gene. The CDR3 is made up of 14 amino acids. The germline V gene encodes CDR1 KGHSH and CDR2 LQKENI. V was pared by 8 bases and J by 0 bases, with 13 bases between. The variable domain in full, completed from reference TRBV18 and TRBJ1-2, reads NAGVMQNPRHLVRRRGQEARLRCSPMKGHSHVYWYRQLPEEGLKFMVYLQKENIIDESGMPKERFSAEFPKEGPSILRIQQVVRGDSAAYFCASAEAATNYGYTFGSGTRLTVV.

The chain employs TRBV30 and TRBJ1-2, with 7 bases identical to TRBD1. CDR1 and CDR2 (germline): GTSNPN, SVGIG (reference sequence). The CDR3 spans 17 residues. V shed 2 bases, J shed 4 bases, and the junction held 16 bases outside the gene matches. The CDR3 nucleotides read TGTGCCTGGAGTTCATACGCAGGACAGGCTCGTCCCTATGGCTACACCTTC. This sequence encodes CAWSSYAGQARPYGYTF.

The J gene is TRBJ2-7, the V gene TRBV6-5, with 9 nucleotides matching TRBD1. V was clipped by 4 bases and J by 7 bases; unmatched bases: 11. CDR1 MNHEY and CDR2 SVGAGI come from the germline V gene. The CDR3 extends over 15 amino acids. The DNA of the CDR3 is TGTGCCAGCAGTTCTACGACAGGGGGTCTTGGGGAGCAGTACTTC. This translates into CASSSTTGGLGEQYF.

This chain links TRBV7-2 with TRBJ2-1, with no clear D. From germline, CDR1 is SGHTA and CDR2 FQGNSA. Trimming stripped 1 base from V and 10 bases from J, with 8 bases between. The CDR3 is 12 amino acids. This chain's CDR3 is CASSLEVWEQFF. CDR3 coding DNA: TGTGCCAGCAGCTTAGAGGTCTGGGAGCAGTTCTTC. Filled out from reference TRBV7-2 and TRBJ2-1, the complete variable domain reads GAGVSQSPSNKVTEKGKDVELRCDPISGHTALYWYRQSLGQGLEFLIYFQGNSAPDKSGLPSDRFSAERTGGSVSTLTIQRTQQEDSAVYLCASSLEVWEQFFGPGTRLTVL.

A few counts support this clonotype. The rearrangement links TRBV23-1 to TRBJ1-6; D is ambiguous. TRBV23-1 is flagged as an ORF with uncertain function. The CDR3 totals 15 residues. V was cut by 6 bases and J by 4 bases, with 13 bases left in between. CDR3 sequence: CASSALPQYNSPLHF. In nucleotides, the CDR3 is TGCGCCAGCAGCGCCCTCCCCCAATATAATTCACCCCTCCACTTT.